This TCR beta chain was retrieved from a study of T cell responses to AZD1222 COVID-19 vaccine. Study-wide points: There were vaccine-associated CD4 TCRs across spike, dominant at 160-218 and 743-854. Clonal diversity may have been underestimated in mostly white British donors.

Libraries were prepared by immunoSEQ multiplex PCR; TCRdb keeps only in-frame clonotypes and omits some of them. The sample includes 200,000 or so clones, almost 95% of them seen just once. From germline, CDR1 is MNHEY and CDR2 SVGEGT. This CDR3 is built from 12 residues. Between the trimmed V and J ends, which lost 0 bases and 3 bases, there was a span of 3 bases. In the case of this clone: What it binds is unknown.

The receptor comes from an adult in good health. The chain has TRBV6-2 or TRBV6-3 and TRBJ2-7; no clear D. Sample: peripheral blood, taken on day 0 of AZD1222 vaccination. DNA for the CDR3: TGTGCCAGCAGTTACTCGGACTACGAGCAGTACTTC. It translates to CASSYSDYEQYF.